The 15 T cell receptor beta chains given below trace back to one sample, sequenced in a study of regulatory T cells. Amplification used 52 TRBV primers and 13 TRBJ primers. Assay: immunoSEQ multiplex PCR; the TCRdb copy retains only in-frame clones and omits some. The sample shows 15,000 or so clones, around 90% of them seen only once. Sample: CD8+ T cells sorted from blood. These receptors all stem from a person aged 18 to 30 with CD3G deficiency.

This clone was seen a single time. Sequence at one end of the junction differs from germline and may be a read error. The V call is TRBV28, the J call TRBJ1-1; D ambiguous. Germline V gives CDR1 MDHEN, CDR2 SYDVKM. The CDR3 is 12 residues long. The CDR3 coding sequence is TGTGCCAGCAGTTTAGTGAACTCTGAAGCTTTCTTT. Its translation: CASSLVNSEAFF. Full variable domain (rest looked up from reference TRBV28 and TRBJ1-1): DVKVTQSSRYLVKRTGEKVFLECVQDMDHENMFWYRQDPGLGLRLIYFSYDVKMKEKGDIPEGYSVSREKKERFSLILESASTNQTSMYLCASSLVNSEAFFGQGTRLTVV.

The chain joins TRBV5-6 to TRBJ2-3; no firm D call. Germline CDR1 is SGHDT and CDR2 is YYEEEE. V lost 0 bases, J lost 3 bases, and 11 bases lay in between. The CDR3 is 15 residues long. The DNA for the CDR3 is TGTGCCAGCAGCTTGGAGGCAGGAATAACAGATACGCAGTATTTT. Its protein product is CASSLEAGITDTQYF.

The chain combines TRBV28 with TRBJ1-5, with a possible D match to TRBD1 (6 bases). The CDR3 extends over 16 amino acids. The V gene lost 3 bases and the J gene lost 5 bases, with 17 bases spanning the gap. The germline gives CDR1 MDHEN, CDR2 SYDVKM. As DNA, the CDR3 is TGTGCCAGCAGTTTCGACAGGATGGGAATCGATCAGCCCCAGCATTTT. This codes for CASSFDRMGIDQPQHF.

The J gene is TRBJ2-2, the V gene TRBV27, with D uncertain. Between the trimmed V and J ends, which lost 2 bases and 6 bases, there was a span of 4 bases. The V gene's germline CDR1 is MNHEY and CDR2 SMNVEV (reference sequence). The CDR3 has 12 amino acids. The CDR3 sequence: CASSLGSGELFF. The DNA of the CDR3 is TGTGCCAGCAGTTTAGGGTCCGGGGAGCTGTTTTTT.

The V and J genes are TRBV7-2 and TRBJ2-2; D might be TRBD2 (6 bases). Germline V CDR1 and CDR2: SGHTA, FQGNSA. The CDR3 is 13 amino acids. With 2 bases removed from V and 8 bases from J, the gap between germline ends came to 9 bases. CDR3 nucleotide sequence: TGTGCCAGCAGCTTACGGCGGGGTGGGGAGCTGTTTTTT. Encoded protein: CASSLRRGGELFF.

The chain combines TRBV6-6 with TRBJ2-6, with D hard to call. The CDR3 runs 12 residues. Trimming cost V 7 bases and J 4 bases, with 5 bases left between them. Germline CDR1 reads MNHNY; CDR2 reads SVGAGI (reference sequence). The CDR3 DNA is TGTGCCAGCACGGAAGGGGCCAACGTCCTGACTTTC. It encodes CASTEGANVLTF.

The chain recombines TRBV5-1 with TRBJ2-2, with 10 bases identical to TRBD1. J lost 6 bases, V lost 4 bases, and 6 bases had no gene match. The germline gives CDR1 SGHRS, CDR2 YFSETQ. CDR3 size: 15 residues. The CDR3: CASSGPGQGPGELFF. The CDR3 DNA follows: TGCGCCAGCAGCGGACCGGGACAGGGGCCCGGGGAGCTGTTTTTT.

CDR3 residues: CASGGDAQYF. The CDR3 coding sequence is TGTGCCAGCGGGGGCGACGCGCAGTATTTT. V gene TRBV2 combines with J gene TRBJ2-3; D possibly corresponds to TRBD1 (6 bases). Looked up from germline, CDR1 is SNHLY and CDR2 is FYNNEI. This CDR3 contains 10 residues. V shed 8 bases and J shed 10 bases, with 10 bases lying between them.

This sequence joins TRBV5-4 and TRBJ2-7; D is uncertain. Deletions cut 0 bases from V and 7 bases from J, with 14 bases between. From germline, CDR1 is SGHNT and CDR2 YYREEE (reference sequence). This CDR3 region has 14 residues. The CDR3 nucleotides read TGTGCCAGCAGCTTGGCGGGCCCGAGTGATGAGCAGTACTTC. It codes for CASSLAGPSDEQYF. The full variable domain, with the rest looked up from reference TRBV5-4 and TRBJ2-7, is ETGVTQSPTHLIKTRGQQVTLRCSSQSGHNTVSWYQQALGQGPQFIFQYYREEENGRGNFPPRFSGLQFPNYSSELNVNALELDDSALYLCASSLAGPSDEQYFGPGTRLTVT.

This clone showed up just a few times. CDR3 DNA: TGTGCCAGCAGCTTAGTAGCGGCTAGCACAGATACGCAGTATTTT. Its protein product is CASSLVAASTDTQYF. This rearrangement joins TRBV7-9 to TRBJ2-3; D possibly corresponds to TRBD2 (6 bases). Germline assignment: CDR1 SEHNR and CDR2 FQNEAQ (reference sequence). Trimming removed 1 base from V and 0 bases from J, with 8 bases in between. The CDR3 is 15 residues long.

The chain has TRBV7-6 and TRBJ2-3; D is possibly TRBD1 or TRBD2 (5 bases each). The CDR3 runs to 17 residues. V lost 1 base, J lost 2 bases, and 16 bases lay in between. Germline CDR1 reads SGHVS; CDR2 reads FNYEAQ. This chain's CDR3 is CASSLVGTAGSTDTQYF. DNA for the CDR3: TGTGCCAGCAGCTTAGTCGGGACGGCGGGTTCCACAGATACGCAGTATTTT.

The chain is built from TRBV30 and TRBJ2-3; maybe TRBD2 (6 bases). Germline-derived CDR1 and CDR2 are GTSNPN and SVGIG (reference sequence). This CDR3 region has 14 residues. V gave up 0 bases and J gave up 5 bases, with 12 bases separating them. The CDR3 bases are TGTGCCTGGAGTGTAGCCCGGGGAGGAGATACGCAGTATTTT. The encoded protein is CAWSVARGGDTQYF.

A word on this clone: Germline and junction disagree at one end, which may indicate a read error. The chain links TRBV7-7 to TRBJ2-2; D unresolved. The CDR3 is 14 residues long. Germline loops: CDR1 SSHAT, CDR2 FNYEAQ (reference sequence). CDR3 DNA: TGTGCTAGCAGCTTAGCTTTAGCCTCCGGGGAGCTGTTTTTT. It translates to CASSLALASGELFF.

The chain employs TRBV9 and TRBJ2-2; D ambiguous. Deletions cut 0 bases from V and 10 bases from J, with 4 bases between. Germline V lookup: CDR1 SGDLS, CDR2 YYNGEE. The CDR3 covers 11 residues. The CDR3 protein is CASSVGEELFF. In DNA form, the CDR3 reads TGTGCCAGCAGCGTAGGGGAGGAGCTGTTTTTT.

This clone turned up a few times. Here the CDR3 DNA reads TGTGCCAGCAGCTTAGCCAGGACAGGGGCCTACGAGCAGTACTTC. Protein sequence: CASSLARTGAYEQYF. The chain is built from TRBV11-2 and TRBJ2-7; 9 bases agree with TRBD1. Germline CDR1 is SGHAT and CDR2 is FQNNGV. This CDR3 comprises 15 residues. J gave up 2 bases and V 1 base, and 3 bases lay outside the gene matches.